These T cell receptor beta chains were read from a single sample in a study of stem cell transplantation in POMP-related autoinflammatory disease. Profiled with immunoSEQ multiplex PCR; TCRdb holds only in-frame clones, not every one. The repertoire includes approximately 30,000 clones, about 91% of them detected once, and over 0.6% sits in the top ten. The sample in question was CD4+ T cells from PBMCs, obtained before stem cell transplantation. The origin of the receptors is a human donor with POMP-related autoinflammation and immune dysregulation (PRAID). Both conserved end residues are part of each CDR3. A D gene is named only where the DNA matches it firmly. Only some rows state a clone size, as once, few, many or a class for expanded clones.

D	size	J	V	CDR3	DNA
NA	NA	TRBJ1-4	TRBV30	CACRLSREATNEKLFF	TGTGCTTGCAGGCTGTCGAGGGAAGCAACTAATGAAAAACTGTTTTTT
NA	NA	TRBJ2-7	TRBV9	CASSVGGSEQYF	TGTGCCAGCAGCGTAGGAGGGTCCGAGCAGTACTTC
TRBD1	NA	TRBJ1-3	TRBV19	CASRTGRNTIYF	TGTGCCAGTAGGACAGGGAGAAACACCATATATTTT
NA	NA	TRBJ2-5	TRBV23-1	CASSQDPGSFGETQYF	TGCGCCAGCAGTCAAGACCCGGGTAGTTTCGGGGAGACCCAGTACTTC
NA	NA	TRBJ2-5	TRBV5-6	CASSLGTAEETQYF	TGTGCCAGCAGCTTGGGGACAGCCGAAGAGACCCAGTACTTC
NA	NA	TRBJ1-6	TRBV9	CASSVTGKDSPLHF	TGTGCCAGCAGCGTTACGGGGAAGGATTCACCCCTCCACTTT
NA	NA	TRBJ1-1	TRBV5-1	CASSLAMGLGTEAFF	TGCGCCAGCAGCTTGGCTATGGGCCTCGGGACTGAAGCTTTCTTT
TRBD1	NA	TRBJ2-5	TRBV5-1	CASSLAGTGRQETQYF	TGCGCCAGCAGCTTGGCCGGGACAGGCCGTCAAGAGACCCAGTACTTC
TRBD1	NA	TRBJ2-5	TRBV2	CASSRGETQYF	TGTGCCAGCAGCAGGGGGGAGACCCAGTACTTC
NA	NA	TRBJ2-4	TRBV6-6	CASRRGDLAKNIQYF	TGTGCCAGCAGAAGGGGTGATTTAGCCAAAAACATTCAGTACTTC
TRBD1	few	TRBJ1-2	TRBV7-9	CASSRRGEYGYTF	TGTGCCAGCAGCCGCAGGGGGGAATATGGCTACACCTTC
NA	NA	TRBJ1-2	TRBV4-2	CASSQEGREAGGGYTF	TGTGCCAGCAGCCAAGAGGGGAGGGAGGCGGGAGGAGGCTACACCTTC
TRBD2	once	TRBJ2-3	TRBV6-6	CASTPGGSGHTDTQYF	TGTGCCAGCACCCCCGGGGGGAGCGGCCACACAGATACGCAGTATTTT
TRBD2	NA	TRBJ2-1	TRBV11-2	CASSLAGEGNEQFF	TGTGCCAGCAGCTTAGCGGGGGAGGGAAATGAGCAGTTCTTC
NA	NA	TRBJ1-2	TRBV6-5	CASSLRDNLSYTF	TGTGCCAGCAGTCTCCGGGACAATTTAAGCTACACCTTC
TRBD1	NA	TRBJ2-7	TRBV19	CASRDRDSYEQYF	TGTGCCAGTCGCGACAGGGATTCCTACGAGCAGTACTTC
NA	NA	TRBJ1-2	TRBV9	CASSVGDTGYTF	TGTGCCAGCAGCGTAGGTGACACCGGCTACACCTTC
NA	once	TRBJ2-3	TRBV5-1	CASSWSTDTQYF	TGCGCCAGCAGTTGGTCCACAGATACGCAGTATTTT
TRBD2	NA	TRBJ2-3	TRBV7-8	CASSSTSGTDTQYF	TGTGCCAGCAGCTCGACTAGCGGGACAGATACGCAGTATTTT
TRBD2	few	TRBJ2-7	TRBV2	CASRFLAGAYEQYF	TGTGCCAGCAGATTCCTAGCGGGAGCCTACGAGCAGTACTTC
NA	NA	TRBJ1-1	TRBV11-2	CASSSQYPGGTEAFF	TGTGCCAGCAGCTCGCAATACCCCGGCGGGACTGAAGCTTTCTTT
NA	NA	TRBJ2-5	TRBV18	CASSRTTEETQYF	TGTGCCAGCTCACGAACCACCGAAGAGACCCAGTACTTC
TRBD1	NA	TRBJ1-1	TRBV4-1	CASSQAGGSTEAFF	TGCGCCAGCAGCCAGGCAGGGGGATCCACTGAAGCTTTCTTT
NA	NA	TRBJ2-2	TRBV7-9	CASSLTRNTGELFF	TGTGCCAGCAGCTTGACGCGGAACACCGGGGAGCTGTTTTTT
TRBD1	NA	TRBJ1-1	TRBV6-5	CASSVTGTGTEAFF	TGTGCCAGCAGTGTCACCGGGACAGGCACTGAAGCTTTCTTT
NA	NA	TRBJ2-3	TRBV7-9	CASSLGTGATDTQYF	TGTGCCAGCAGCTTAGGGACGGGGGCTACAGATACGCAGTATTTT
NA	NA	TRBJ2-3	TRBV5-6	CASSLASGTSTDTQYF	TGTGCCAGCAGCTTGGCCTCCGGGACTAGCACAGATACGCAGTATTTT
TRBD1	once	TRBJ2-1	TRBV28	CASSFGDREYNEQFF	TGTGCCAGCAGTTTTGGGGACAGGGAGTACAATGAGCAGTTCTTC
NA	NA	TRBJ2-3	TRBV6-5	CASSQGDTQYF	TGTGCCAGCAGCCAGGGAGATACGCAGTATTTT
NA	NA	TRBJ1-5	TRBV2	CASRARVRGGQPQHF	TGTGCCAGCCGAGCGCGAGTACGGGGCGGACAGCCCCAGCATTTT
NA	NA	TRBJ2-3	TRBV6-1	CASSEVTVRDTQYF	TGTGCCAGCAGTGAAGTAACAGTTCGTGATACGCAGTATTTT
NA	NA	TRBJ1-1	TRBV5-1	CASSLGQMNTEAFF	TGCGCCAGCAGCTTGGGCCAGATGAACACTGAAGCTTTCTTT
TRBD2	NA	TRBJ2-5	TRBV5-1	CASGTSGQETQYF	TGCGCCAGCGGTACTAGCGGGCAAGAGACCCAGTACTTC
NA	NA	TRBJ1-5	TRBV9	CASTKTDGRGQPQHF	TGTGCCAGCACCAAAACAGACGGTAGAGGCCAGCCCCAGCATTTT
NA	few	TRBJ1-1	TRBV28	CASSFSLNTEAFF	TGTGCCAGCAGTTTCAGCCTGAACACTGAAGCTTTCTTT
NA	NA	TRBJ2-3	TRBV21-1	CASSSGVAGVIDTQYF	TGTGCCAGCAGCTCCGGGGTAGCGGGAGTGATAGATACGCAGTATTTT
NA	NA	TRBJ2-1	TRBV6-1	CASSGTSVNEQFF	TGTGCCAGCAGTGGGACTTCAGTGAATGAGCAGTTCTTC
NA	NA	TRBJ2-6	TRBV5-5	CASSLAQGQGPSGANVLTF	TGTGCCAGCAGCTTGGCCCAGGGACAAGGCCCCTCTGGGGCCAACGTCCTGACTTTC
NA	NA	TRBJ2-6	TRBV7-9	CASSTSPGSGANVLTF	TGTGCCAGCAGCACCTCCCCAGGCTCTGGGGCCAACGTCCTGACTTTC
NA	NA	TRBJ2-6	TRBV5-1	CASSLGVSGANVLTF	TGCGCCAGCAGCTTGGGGGTTTCTGGGGCCAACGTCCTGACTTTC
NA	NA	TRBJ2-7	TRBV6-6	CASIDSDTSYEQYF	TGTGCCAGCATTGACTCGGACACTTCCTACGAGCAGTACTTC
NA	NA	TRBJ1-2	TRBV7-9	CASSLNGANGYTF	TGTGCCAGCAGCTTAAATGGCGCAAATGGCTACACCTTC
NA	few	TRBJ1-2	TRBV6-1	CASGRTVSYTF	TGTGCCAGCGGGAGGACAGTGAGCTACACCTTC